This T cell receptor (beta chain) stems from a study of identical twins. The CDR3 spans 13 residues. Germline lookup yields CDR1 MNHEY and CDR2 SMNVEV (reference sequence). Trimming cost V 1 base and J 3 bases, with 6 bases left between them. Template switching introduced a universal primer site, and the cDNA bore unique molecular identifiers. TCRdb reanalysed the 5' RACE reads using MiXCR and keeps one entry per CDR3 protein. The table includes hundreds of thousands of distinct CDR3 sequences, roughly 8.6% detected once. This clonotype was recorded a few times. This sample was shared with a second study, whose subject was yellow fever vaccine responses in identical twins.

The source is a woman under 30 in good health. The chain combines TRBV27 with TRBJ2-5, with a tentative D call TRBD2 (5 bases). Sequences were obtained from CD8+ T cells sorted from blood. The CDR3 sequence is CASSLWREETQYF. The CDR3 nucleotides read TGTGCCAGCAGTTTATGGCGGGAAGAGACCCAGTACTTC.